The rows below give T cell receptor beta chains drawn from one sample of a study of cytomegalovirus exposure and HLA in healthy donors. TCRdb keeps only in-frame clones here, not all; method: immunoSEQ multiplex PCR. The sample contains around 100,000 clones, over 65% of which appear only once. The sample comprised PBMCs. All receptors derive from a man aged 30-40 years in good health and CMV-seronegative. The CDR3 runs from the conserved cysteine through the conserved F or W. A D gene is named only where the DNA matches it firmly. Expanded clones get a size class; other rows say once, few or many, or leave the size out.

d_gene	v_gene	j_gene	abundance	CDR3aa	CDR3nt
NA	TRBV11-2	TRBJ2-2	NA	CASSLESGVTGELFF	TGTGCCAGCAGCTTAGAGTCAGGGGTCACCGGGGAGCTGTTTTTT
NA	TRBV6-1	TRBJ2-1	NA	CASSDLRIGLF	TGTGCCAGCAGTGACCTCAGGATTGGGCTCTTC
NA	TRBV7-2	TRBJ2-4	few	CASSLMAAGVLGKNIQYF	TGTGCCAGCAGCTTAATGGCGGCGGGCGTCTTAGGCAAAAACATTCAGTACTTC
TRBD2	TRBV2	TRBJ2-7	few	CASRGGLAEPYEQYF	TGTGCCAGCAGAGGGGGACTAGCGGAGCCCTACGAGCAGTACTTC
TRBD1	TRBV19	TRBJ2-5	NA	CASTQTGGPETQYF	TGTGCCAGTACCCAGACAGGGGGTCCAGAGACCCAGTACTTC
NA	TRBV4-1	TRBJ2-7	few	CASSQGWTGEQYF	TGCGCCAGCAGCCAAGGGTGGACGGGGGAGCAGTACTTC
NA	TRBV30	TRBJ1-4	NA	CAWSVWRIDREKLFF	TGTGCCTGGAGTGTATGGAGGATAGACCGGGAAAAACTGTTTTTT
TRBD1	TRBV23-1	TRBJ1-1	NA	CASSQPGQGTGLTVAFF	TGCGCCAGCAGTCAACCGGGACAGGGGACAGGCCTAACCGTGGCTTTCTTT
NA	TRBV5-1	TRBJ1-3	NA	CASSLSGEHGNTIYF	TGCGCCAGCAGCTTGTCGGGGGAACATGGAAACACCATATATTTT
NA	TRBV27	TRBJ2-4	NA	CASSSYSGTQNIQYF	TGTGCCAGCAGTTCCTACTCCGGGACACAAAACATTCAGTACTTC
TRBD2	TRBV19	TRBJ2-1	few	CASKGLAGYNEQFF	TGTGCCAGTAAAGGACTAGCGGGTTATAATGAGCAGTTCTTC
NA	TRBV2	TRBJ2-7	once	CASSRGSYEQYF	TGTGCCAGCAGTCGGGGTTCCTACGAGCAGTACTTC
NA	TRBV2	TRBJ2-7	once	CASTWGGTQAYEQYF	TGTGCCAGCACCTGGGGAGGGACACAAGCCTACGAGCAGTACTTC
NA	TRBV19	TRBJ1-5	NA	CATETGEAHQPQHF	TGTGCCACCGAGACCGGAGAAGCCCATCAGCCCCAGCATTTT
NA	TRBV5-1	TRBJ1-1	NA	CASSSDGRPSPTEAFF	TGCGCCAGCAGCTCAGATGGGAGGCCGAGTCCCACTGAAGCTTTCTTT